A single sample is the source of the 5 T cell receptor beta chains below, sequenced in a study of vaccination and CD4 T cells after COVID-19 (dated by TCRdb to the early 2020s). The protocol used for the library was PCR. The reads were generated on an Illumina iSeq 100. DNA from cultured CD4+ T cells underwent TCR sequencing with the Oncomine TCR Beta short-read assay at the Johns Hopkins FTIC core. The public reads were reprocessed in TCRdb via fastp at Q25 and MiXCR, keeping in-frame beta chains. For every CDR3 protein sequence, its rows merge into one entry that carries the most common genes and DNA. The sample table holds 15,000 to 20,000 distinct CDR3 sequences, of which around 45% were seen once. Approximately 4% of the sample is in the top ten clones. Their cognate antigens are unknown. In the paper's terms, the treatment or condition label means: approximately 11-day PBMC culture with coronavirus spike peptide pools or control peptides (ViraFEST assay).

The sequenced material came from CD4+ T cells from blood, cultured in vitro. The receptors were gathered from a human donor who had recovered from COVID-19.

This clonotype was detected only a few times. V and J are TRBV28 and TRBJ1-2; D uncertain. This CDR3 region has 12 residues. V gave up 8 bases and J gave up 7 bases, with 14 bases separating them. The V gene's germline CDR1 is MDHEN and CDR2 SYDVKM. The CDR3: CASARGGFGYTF. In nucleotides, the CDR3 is TGTGCCAGCGCCCGGGGAGGTTTTGGCTACACCTTC.

This CDR3 is CASGLFEATEAFF. The CDR3 bases are TGTGCTAGTGGTTTGTTCGAAGCCACTGAAGCTTTCTTT. This chain links TRBV12-5 with TRBJ1-1; D not certain. Germline V gives CDR1 LGHNT, CDR2 FRNRAP. V shed 2 bases and J shed 4 bases, with 8 bases lying between them. This CDR3 spans 13 amino acids.

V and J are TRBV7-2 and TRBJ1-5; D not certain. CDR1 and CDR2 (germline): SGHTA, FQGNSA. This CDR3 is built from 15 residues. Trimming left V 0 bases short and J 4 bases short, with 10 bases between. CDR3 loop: CASSLALAINQPQHF. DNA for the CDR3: TGTGCCAGCAGCTTAGCGTTGGCAATAAATCAGCCCCAGCATTTT. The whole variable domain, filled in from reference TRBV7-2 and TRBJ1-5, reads GAGVSQSPSNKVTEKGKDVELRCDPISGHTALYWYRQSLGQGLEFLIYFQGNSAPDKSGLPSDRFSAERTGGSVSTLTIQRTQQEDSAVYLCASSLALAINQPQHFGDGTRLSIL.

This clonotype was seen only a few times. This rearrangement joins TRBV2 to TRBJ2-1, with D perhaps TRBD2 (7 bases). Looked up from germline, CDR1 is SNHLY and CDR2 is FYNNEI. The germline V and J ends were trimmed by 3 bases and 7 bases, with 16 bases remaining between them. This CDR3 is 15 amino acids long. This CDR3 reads CASSDGRRGGNEQFF. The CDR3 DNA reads TGTGCCAGCAGTGACGGGCGGAGGGGGGGGAATGAGCAGTTCTTC.

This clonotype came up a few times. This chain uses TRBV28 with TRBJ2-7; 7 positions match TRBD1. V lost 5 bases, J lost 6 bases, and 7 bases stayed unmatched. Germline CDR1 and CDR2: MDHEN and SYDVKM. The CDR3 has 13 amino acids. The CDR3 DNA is TGTGCCAGCAGTAGGGGGCGTCTTCCCGAGCAGTACTTC. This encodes CASSRGRLPEQYF.